One and the same sample provided the 27 T cell receptor beta chains below, sequenced in a study of shared clonotypes between healthy human individuals. Only in-frame clones appear in the TCRdb table, and some are missing; sequencing was by immunoSEQ multiplex PCR. The sample holds about 600,000 clones, about 96% seen once. Specimen: naive CD4+ T cells sorted from blood. Documented subset: CD45RA+ positively selected. These TCRs come from a woman aged 30 to 39 in good health.

The V and J genes are TRBV7-9 and TRBJ2-7, with a tentative D call TRBD1 (5 bases). V shed 5 bases and J shed 2 bases, with 16 bases lying between them. Germline V gene sequence: CDR1 SEHNR, CDR2 FQNEAQ (reference sequence). The CDR3 is 15 residues long. The CDR3 sequence: CASSPPVTATYEQYF. In DNA, the CDR3 is TGTGCCAGCAGCCCACCCGTGACAGCGACCTACGAGCAGTACTTC.

V is TRBV19 and J is TRBJ2-5; D tentatively reads TRBD1 or TRBD2 (5 bases each). With 1 base removed from V and 4 bases from J, the gap between germline ends came to 10 bases. CDR1 and CDR2 from the germline V gene are LNHDA and SQIVND (reference sequence). The CDR3 totals 14 residues. In nucleotides, the CDR3 is TGTGCCAGTAGTATAGGAGGGGACCGAGAGACCCAGTACTTC. It codes for CASSIGGDRETQYF.

The DNA for the CDR3 is TGTGCCAGCAGTTTACTACAGGACCCTAACGAGCAGTACTTC. This translates into CASSLLQDPNEQYF. The chain links TRBV27 to TRBJ2-7; a weak D match, TRBD1 (5 bases). Germline V gene sequence: CDR1 MNHEY, CDR2 SMNVEV (reference sequence). The CDR3 totals 14 residues. Trimming shortened V by 2 bases and J by 5 bases, and 13 bases separated the two germline ends.

The chain couples TRBV11-2 to TRBJ2-5, with D unresolved. V was cut by 1 base and J by 7 bases, with 13 bases left in between. The CDR3 has 14 amino acids. Germline V CDR1 and CDR2: SGHAT, FQNNGV. The CDR3 is CASSLVPSVGTQYF. The CDR3 region has the DNA TGTGCCAGCAGCTTAGTGCCGTCCGTCGGGACCCAGTACTTC.

The rearrangement uses TRBV6-6 and TRBJ2-7; the match to TRBD1 covers 9 bases. The J segment lost 6 bases and the V segment lost 6 bases, leaving 3 bases of the junction unmatched. CDR3 length equals 12 residues. Germline V gene data show CDR1 as MNHNY and CDR2 as SVGAGI (reference sequence). In nucleotides, the CDR3 is TGTGCCAGCAGCAGGACAGGGGCCGAGCAGTACTTC. Translated, it gives CASSRTGAEQYF.

The chain couples TRBV28 to TRBJ2-1; a weak D match, TRBD2 (5 bases). The germline gives CDR1 MDHEN, CDR2 SYDVKM. The V gene lost 3 bases and the J gene lost 4 bases, with 13 bases spanning the gap. The CDR3 covers 15 residues. CDR3: CASSLGSDWYNEQFF. The CDR3 region has the DNA TGTGCCAGCAGTTTGGGGTCGGACTGGTACAATGAGCAGTTCTTC.

CDR3 in amino acids: CASTWNAGAETQYF. CDR3 DNA sequence: TGTGCCAGCACCTGGAATGCGGGGGCGGAGACCCAGTACTTC. The rearrangement uses TRBV5-4 and TRBJ2-5; tentatively, D is TRBD2 (7 bases). The V gene's germline CDR1 is SGHNT and CDR2 YYREEE (reference sequence). The CDR3 contains 14 residues. Trimming took off 6 bases at V and 5 bases at J, with 17 bases between the two ends.

The V gene is TRBV6-1, the J gene TRBJ2-1; 12 nucleotides line up with TRBD2. CDR1 is MNHNS, CDR2 SASEGT, per germline. This CDR3 comprises 15 residues. With V trimmed by 6 bases and J by 5 bases, 5 bases remained unmatched. CDR3 in amino acids: CASRRTSGANNEQFF. DNA for the CDR3: TGTGCCAGCAGGAGGACTAGCGGGGCCAACAATGAGCAGTTCTTC.

The chain has TRBV30 and TRBJ1-2; D not certain. Trimming took off 4 bases at V and 2 bases at J, with 11 bases between the two ends. The CDR3 totals 13 residues. Per germline, CDR1 GTSNPN and CDR2 SVGIG (reference sequence). Here the CDR3 DNA reads TGTGCCTGGAAAGCGGTTAGGAACTATGGCTACACCTTC. Its translation is CAWKAVRNYGYTF.

This chain links TRBV10-2 with TRBJ2-1; D might be TRBD1 (5 bases). Per germline, CDR1 WSHSY and CDR2 SAAADI. The CDR3 totals 12 residues. Trimming left V 5 bases short and J 5 bases short, with 7 bases between. The CDR3 spells CASSSRDNEQFF. The CDR3 DNA reads TGCGCCAGCAGTAGCAGGGACAATGAGCAGTTCTTC.

The sample holds a few counts of this clone. V gene TRBV11-3 combines with J gene TRBJ2-2, with unresolved D. This CDR3 spans 13 amino acids. Trimming cost V 8 bases and J 2 bases, with 9 bases left between them. In germline, CDR1 is SGHNT, CDR2 YENEEA. The CDR3 reads CASGQRNTGELFF. The CDR3 DNA reads TGTGCCAGCGGCCAGCGAAACACCGGGGAGCTGTTTTTT.

The chain couples TRBV5-6 to TRBJ2-7; 8 bases are shared with TRBD2. The ends lost 0 bases at V and 4 bases at J; junction bases unmatched: 6. The CDR3 contains 15 residues. The germline gives CDR1 SGHDT, CDR2 YYEEEE. CDR3 amino acids: CASSLGIGRGYEQYF. CDR3 DNA sequence: TGTGCCAGCAGCTTGGGGATCGGGAGGGGTTACGAGCAGTACTTC.

This clone came up a few times. V and J are TRBV10-2 and TRBJ2-5; unclear D gene. The CDR3 spans 13 residues. CDR1 is WSHSY and CDR2 is SAAADI in the germline V gene. The germline V and J ends were trimmed by 2 bases and 5 bases, with 9 bases remaining between them. CDR3 protein: CASSEPVRETQYF. The DNA for the CDR3 is TGCGCCAGCAGTGAGCCCGTGCGCGAGACCCAGTACTTC.

This clone appeared a single time. The chain is built from TRBV11-2 and TRBJ2-3; TRBD2 matches at 11 bases. CDR3 size: 17 residues. The V and J ends lost 1 base and 5 bases, in that order; junction bases with no gene match: 8. Germline V gives CDR1 SGHAT, CDR2 FQNNGV. CDR3: CASSLGLSGRAGDTQYF. The CDR3 DNA reads as TGTGCCAGCAGCTTAGGCCTTAGCGGGAGGGCCGGAGATACGCAGTATTTT.

CDR3 protein: CASSLAQASLVPYEQYF. CDR3 DNA sequence: TGTGCCAGCAGCTTAGCGCAGGCTAGTCTAGTACCCTACGAGCAGTACTTC. V and J are TRBV7-2 and TRBJ2-7; D is unclear. Per germline, CDR1 SGHTA and CDR2 FQGNSA. V dropped 0 bases and J dropped 2 bases, with 17 bases sitting between them. This CDR3 has 17 amino acids.

V and J are TRBV6-1 and TRBJ2-1; TRBD2 aligns across 9 bases. In germline, CDR1 is MNHNS, CDR2 SASEGT. The CDR3 covers 16 residues. Germline trimming cut 0 bases from V and 4 bases from J; bases unmatched to any gene: 4. The CDR3 here is CASSEAPSGMYNEQFF. CDR3 coding DNA: TGTGCCAGCAGTGAAGCCCCTAGCGGGATGTACAATGAGCAGTTCTTC.

The chain carries TRBV5-8 and TRBJ1-3; no clear D. CDR3 length equals 15 residues. From germline, CDR1 is SGHTS and CDR2 YDEGEE. The V and J ends lost 2 bases and 3 bases respectively, with 12 bases between them. The DNA of the CDR3 is TGTGCCAGCAGCTTCGGAGGGCTGTTTGGAAACACCATATATTTT. Amino acid sequence: CASSFGGLFGNTIYF.

The chain employs TRBV11-2 and TRBJ2-1, with 7 bases fitting TRBD1. The CDR3 has 15 amino acids. The germline V gene encodes CDR1 SGHAT and CDR2 FQNNGV. Trimming removed 4 bases from V and 2 bases from J; junction bases left unmatched: 5. The CDR3 nucleotides read TGTGCCAGCAGCTCTCCCGGGACAGCCTACAATGAGCAGTTCTTC. Translation gives CASSSPGTAYNEQFF.

This clone was seen only once. The chain employs TRBV19 and TRBJ2-3; D unclear. V was cut by 0 bases and J by 0 bases, with 4 bases left in between. The CDR3 runs to 14 residues. Germline assignment: CDR1 LNHDA and CDR2 SQIVND (reference sequence). The CDR3 reads CASSIDGSTDTQYF. The CDR3 DNA reads as TGTGCCAGTAGTATAGATGGGAGCACAGATACGCAGTATTTT.

The CDR3 here is CASIGQGASGNTIYF. The CDR3 DNA reads TGTGCCAGCATCGGACAGGGGGCCTCTGGAAACACCATATATTTT. The chain links TRBV28 to TRBJ1-3; 11 bases are a match to TRBD1. Losses at the gene ends were 7 bases for V and 0 bases for J; bases not matched to a gene: 2. CDR1 is MDHEN and CDR2 is SYDVKM in the germline V gene. The CDR3 runs to 15 residues.

V and J are TRBV5-1 and TRBJ2-5, with a tentative D call TRBD1 (6 bases). CDR3 length: 13 residues. V was pared by 4 bases and J by 0 bases, with 7 bases between. The germline V gene encodes CDR1 SGHRS and CDR2 YFSETQ. The DNA for the CDR3 is TGCGCCAGCAGCCGGACAGACCAAGAGACCCAGTACTTC. It specifies CASSRTDQETQYF.

This sequence joins TRBV7-9 and TRBJ1-1; a possible D gene is TRBD1 (6 bases). CDR3 length equals 13 residues. Germline CDR1 is SEHNR and CDR2 is FQNEAQ (reference sequence). With 5 bases removed from V and 4 bases from J, the gap between germline ends came to 11 bases. As DNA, the CDR3 is TGTGCCAGCAGCGCGACAGGATTCACTGAAGCTTTCTTT. Translation gives CASSATGFTEAFF. The full variable domain, completed using reference TRBV7-9 and TRBJ1-1, is DTGVSQNPRHKITKRGQNVTFRCDPISEHNRLYWYRQTLGQGPEFLTYFQNEAQLEKSRLLSDRFSAERPKGSFSTLEIQRTEQGDSAMYLCASSATGFTEAFFGQGTRLTVV.

This clone was seen a single time. This rearrangement joins TRBV27 to TRBJ2-7, with D uncertain. The CDR3 sequence is 14 residues long. Germline V gives CDR1 MNHEY, CDR2 SMNVEV (reference sequence). With 3 bases removed from V and 5 bases from J, the gap between germline ends came to 14 bases. For the CDR3, the DNA is TGTGCCAGCAGTTTTACGGGTTATCGCCACGAGCAGTACTTC. This codes for CASSFTGYRHEQYF.

The chain links TRBV6-1 to TRBJ2-7; TRBD2 agrees at 8 bases. Germline lookup yields CDR1 MNHNS and CDR2 SASEGT. V lost 1 base to trimming and J lost 2 bases; unmatched junction nucleotides: 4. This CDR3 has 15 amino acids. The CDR3 here is CASSEGGRITYEQYF. The DNA of the CDR3 is TGTGCCAGCAGTGAAGGCGGGAGGATAACCTACGAGCAGTACTTC.

CDR3 in DNA: TGTGCCAGCAGGTCGACAGGGGAACGGGTCCAGCATTTT. Its protein product is CASRSTGERVQHF. The chain carries TRBV28 and TRBJ1-5; 8 bases line up with TRBD1. This CDR3 is 13 amino acids long. Germline CDR1 and CDR2: MDHEN and SYDVKM. Trimming at V came to 6 bases and at J to 12 bases, leaving 10 bases not matched to a gene.

The chain carries TRBV27 and TRBJ2-5, with D possibly TRBD1 on 5 matching bases. The J call may be faulty, since TRBJ2-7 better matches the DNA end. The germline V gene has CDR1 MNHEY and CDR2 SMNVEV (reference sequence). The CDR3 is 18 amino acids. CDR3 sequence: CASSLSIRWGRFPYEQYF. The CDR3 region has the DNA TGTGCCAGCAGTTTATCGATAAGGTGGGGCAGGTTCCCCTACGAGCAGTACTTC.

On this clone itself: Other nucleotide sequences from this sample produce the same CDR3. The chain uses TRBV18 and TRBJ1-1, with no clear D. The CDR3 runs to 13 residues. CDR1 and CDR2 from the germline V gene are KGHSH and LQKENI. Trimming took 4 bases from V and 0 from J, leaving 6 bases between them. CDR3 protein: CASSRTVNTEAFF. DNA for the CDR3: TGTGCCAGCTCACGAACAGTGAACACTGAAGCTTTCTTT.